The T cell receptor (beta chain) under discussion was sequenced for a study of shared clonotypes between healthy human individuals. CD8 cells regarded as naive lacked CD45RO, were positively chosen for CCR7, and omitted terminally differentiated effector memory CD45RA+ cells. Sequenced by immunoSEQ multiplex PCR; TCRdb stores in-frame clones only, minus some. The sample holds around 1,900,000 clones; 80% to 95% are singletons and the top ten take less than 2%. Trimming took off 5 bases at V and 7 bases at J, with 20 bases between the two ends. Per the germline V gene, CDR1 is LNHDA and CDR2 is SQIVND (reference sequence). The length of the CDR3 is 16 residues.

This TCR came from a man aged 18 to 29 in good health. Some clones in this sample may be carry-over from other donors' samples. Sequencing was carried out using naive CD8+ T cells from PBMCs. V is TRBV19 and J is TRBJ2-2; D possibly corresponds to TRBD2 (6 bases). This chain's CDR3 is CASSPFGRDLSGELFF. The CDR3 DNA is TGTGCCAGTAGTCCATTCGGGCGGGACCTCAGCGGGGAGCTGTTTTTT.